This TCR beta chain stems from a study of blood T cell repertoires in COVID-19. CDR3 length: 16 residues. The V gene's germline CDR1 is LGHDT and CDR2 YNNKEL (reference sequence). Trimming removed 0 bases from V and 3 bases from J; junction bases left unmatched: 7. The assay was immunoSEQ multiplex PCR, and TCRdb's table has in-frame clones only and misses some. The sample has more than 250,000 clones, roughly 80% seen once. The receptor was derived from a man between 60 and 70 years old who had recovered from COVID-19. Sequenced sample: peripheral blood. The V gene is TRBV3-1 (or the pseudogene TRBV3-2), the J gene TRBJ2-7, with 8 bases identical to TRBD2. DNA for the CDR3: TGTGCCAGCAGCCAAGATTTCGCGGGGGGAGTCTACGAGCAGTACTTC. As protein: CASSQDFAGGVYEQYF.